This TCR beta chain is from a study of shared clonotypes between healthy human individuals. Trimming left V 4 bases short and J 2 bases short, with 14 bases between. The CDR3 is made up of 14 amino acids. Germline assignment: CDR1 GTSNPN and CDR2 SVGIG (reference sequence). The protocol was immunoSEQ multiplex PCR, while the TCRdb copy is restricted to in-frame clones and leaves out a portion. The table lists about 380,000 clones, roughly 96% of them singletons, with about 0.32% in the top ten. The TCR comes from a man aged 25-45 years in good health. Sequencing was performed on memory CD8+ T cells sorted from blood. The subset: CD45RO+ cells pooled with CCR7-negative TemRA cells. The chain links TRBV30 to TRBJ1-1; D perhaps matches TRBD1 (6 bases). The CDR3 region is CAWNPEGGNTEAFF. The CDR3 nucleotides are TGTGCCTGGAACCCCGAGGGGGGTAACACTGAAGCTTTCTTT.